Below are 18 T cell receptor beta chains sequenced from a single sample in a study of T-cell memory formation after mild COVID-19. Via MiXCR, TCRdb re-called the 5' RACE reads, giving one row per CDR3 protein. The data show fewer than 450,000 distinct CDR3 sequences, 20% to 25% seen once. Sequenced input: PBMCs or a T cell subset sorted from them (not recorded which). These receptors were obtained from an adult woman who had mild COVID-19 (a few samples of this study predate the infection). Cell type and time point are not known.

This clonotype was detected only a few times. CDR3 protein: CASSTWDREQETQYF. The CDR3, as DNA: TGCGCCAGCAGCACATGGGACAGAGAGCAAGAGACCCAGTACTTC. J is TRBJ2-5 and V is TRBV5-1, with 7 bases matching TRBD1. Losses at the gene ends were 4 bases for V and 2 bases for J; bases not matched to a gene: 8. CDR1 and CDR2 (germline): SGHRS, YFSETQ. The CDR3 covers 15 residues. Filled out from reference TRBV5-1 and TRBJ2-5, the complete variable domain reads KAGVTQTPRYLIKTRGQQVTLSCSPISGHRSVSWYQQTPGQGLQFLFEYFSETQRNKGNFPGRFSGRQFSNSRSEMNVSTLELGDSALYLCASSTWDREQETQYFGPGTRLLVL.

This clonotype occurred a few times. V gene TRBV24-1 combines with J gene TRBJ2-3; 13 bases align to TRBD2. After removal of 3 bases from V and 7 bases from J, the junction contained 6 bases not matched to a gene. In germline, CDR1 is KGHDR, CDR2 SFDVKD. This CDR3 comprises 16 residues. The CDR3 nucleotides are TGTGCCACCAGTGATCCAGGACTAGCGGGAGCAAATACGCAGTATTTT. Encoded protein: CATSDPGLAGANTQYF.

Remarks on this clonotype: The missing conserved phenylalanine or tryptophan at the end of this CDR3 makes a read error likely. No DNA is shown, since the ends of the CDR3 on it are uncertain; the CDR3 is the one TCRdb lists. The CDR3 here is CASRRGTVAPGS. The chain is built from TRBV6-4 and TRBJ1-1; the table gives TRBD1 as D, unverified against the DNA. With termini counted, the CDR3 has 12 amino acids. CDR1 is MRHNA and CDR2 is SNTAGT in the germline V gene.

This clonotype has only a few counts. At one end the junction does not follow the germline gene, possibly because of a read error. V usage is TRBV7-8 and J usage is TRBJ1-5, with D possibly being TRBD1 (6 bases). This CDR3 has 14 residues. Germline V lookup: CDR1 SGHVS, CDR2 FQNEAQ. Here the CDR3 reads CASTLRGDFGPQHF. CDR3 DNA sequence: TGTGCCAGCACCTTAAGGGGGGATTTTGGGCCCCAGCATTTT.

A few counts support this clonotype. This chain joins TRBV14 and TRBJ1-2, with 8 bases lining up with TRBD1. Germline trimming cut 0 bases from V and 4 bases from J; bases unmatched to any gene: 7. The CDR3 sequence is 16 residues long. The germline V gene has CDR1 SGHDN and CDR2 FVKESK. The CDR3 DNA is TGTGCCAGCAGCCAAGATGTGAGACAGGGGTCCTATGGCTACACCTTC. It is translated as CASSQDVRQGSYGYTF.

The chain combines TRBV9 with TRBJ1-2; 8 bases agree with TRBD1. The ends lost 0 bases at V and 8 bases at J; junction bases unmatched: 3. The CDR3 length is 13 residues. Germline CDR1 is SGDLS and CDR2 is YYNGEE. The CDR3 loop is CASSVDAGGGYTF. Written as DNA, the CDR3 is TGTGCCAGCAGCGTAGATGCAGGGGGCGGCTACACCTTC. Full variable domain (missing parts from reference TRBV9 and TRBJ1-2): DSGVTQTPKHLITATGQRVTLRCSPRSGDLSVYWYQQSLDQGLQFLIQYYNGEERAKGNILERFSAQQFPDLHSELNLSSLELGDSALYFCASSVDAGGGYTFGSGTRLTVV.

The chain joins TRBV5-1 to TRBJ1-2; D gene ambiguous. The CDR3 is made up of 15 amino acids. Trimming cost V 0 bases and J 0 bases, with 9 bases left between them. Germline assignment: CDR1 SGHRS and CDR2 YFSETQ. CDR3 residues: CASSLDGESNYGYTF. As DNA, the CDR3 is TGCGCCAGCAGCTTGGATGGGGAGTCTAACTATGGCTACACCTTC. The whole variable domain, filled in from reference TRBV5-1 and TRBJ1-2, reads KAGVTQTPRYLIKTRGQQVTLSCSPISGHRSVSWYQQTPGQGLQFLFEYFSETQRNKGNFPGRFSGRQFSNSRSEMNVSTLELGDSALYLCASSLDGESNYGYTFGSGTRLTVV.

In its sample, this clonotype was seen a few times. The CDR3 DNA reads as TGTGCCAGCACCCAGTCAGGGAGCGCTGAAGCTTTCTTT. It translates to CASTQSGSAEAFF. The chain links TRBV12-3 or TRBV12-4 to TRBJ1-1; D is possibly TRBD1 (5 bases). The CDR3 length is 13 residues. With 7 bases removed from V and 6 bases from J, the gap between germline ends came to 15 bases.

This clonotype was recorded a few times. This chain uses TRBV7-6 with TRBJ2-1; 8 nucleotides line up with TRBD2. V lost 1 base to trimming and J lost 7 bases; unmatched junction nucleotides: 15. This CDR3 spans 18 amino acids. Germline V gene sequence: CDR1 SGHVS, CDR2 FNYEAQ. The CDR3 DNA sequence: TGTGCCAGCAGCTTAGTTCAAACGAGCGGGGGATTGGTTAATGAGCAGTTCTTC. Protein sequence: CASSLVQTSGGLVNEQFF.

This clonotype was seen a handful of times. V is TRBV7-2 and J is TRBJ2-1, with D maybe TRBD2 (6 bases). Trimming removed 1 base from V and 0 bases from J, with 10 bases in between. This CDR3 contains 16 residues. Germline CDR1 reads SGHTA; CDR2 reads FQGNSA. CDR3 DNA: TGTGCCAGCAGCTTAGTTTGGGACTCCTCCTACAATGAGCAGTTCTTC. It encodes CASSLVWDSSYNEQFF.

This clonotype was seen a handful of times. The CDR3 region is CASSETGTTGELFF. The CDR3 DNA reads as TGTGCCAGCAGTGAGACAGGGACCACCGGGGAGCTGTTTTTT. The J gene is TRBJ2-2, the V gene TRBV6-4; 7 positions agree with TRBD1. V lost 3 bases to trimming and J lost 4 bases; unmatched junction nucleotides: 2. The CDR3 totals 14 residues. Germline loops: CDR1 MRHNA, CDR2 SNTAGT.

The chain is built from TRBV7-2 and TRBJ2-5; 7 nucleotides match TRBD1. CDR3 length: 15 amino acids. Germline-derived CDR1 and CDR2 are SGHTA and FQGNSA. With 2 bases clipped from V and 1 base from J, the junction kept 4 bases outside the gene matches. CDR3 in amino acids: CASSLLWDSQETQYF. The CDR3 nucleotides are TGTGCCAGCAGCTTACTCTGGGACAGCCAAGAGACCCAGTACTTC.

The chain has TRBV12-3 or TRBV12-4 and TRBJ2-2; D possibly corresponds to TRBD1 (5 bases). The CDR3 sequence is 14 residues long. Trimming removed 5 bases from V and 5 bases from J, with 12 bases in between. CDR3 in DNA: TGTGCCAGCAGTCCGCGGACAAGAACCGGGGAGCTGTTTTTT. It encodes CASSPRTRTGELFF.

This clonotype was seen many times. The chain couples TRBV4-3 to TRBJ2-2; D uncertain. Trimming left V 0 bases short and J 0 bases short, with 8 bases between. The CDR3 runs to 16 residues. From germline, CDR1 is LGHNA and CDR2 YSLEER. The CDR3: CASSQDPRANTGELFF. The CDR3 bases are TGCGCCAGCAGCCAAGATCCGCGAGCGAACACCGGGGAGCTGTTTTTT.

The CDR3 sequence: CSATPASYEQYF. As DNA, the CDR3 is TGCAGTGCTACCCCTGCTAGCTACGAGCAGTACTTC. The gene calls are TRBV20-1 and TRBJ2-7; no reliable D call. Germline V gives CDR1 DFQATT, CDR2 SNEGSKA (reference sequence). The V end lost 4 bases, the J end lost 3 bases, and 10 bases lay between the germline ends. This CDR3 comprises 12 residues.

The sample holds a few counts of this clonotype. This chain uses TRBV7-3 with TRBJ2-5, with TRBD1 as a possible D gene (5 bases). The germline V gene has CDR1 SGHTA and CDR2 FQGTGA. Trimming left V 5 bases short and J 4 bases short, with 11 bases between. This CDR3 has 13 residues. Here the CDR3 reads CASSNQGGETQYF. The CDR3 coding sequence is TGTGCCAGCAGCAATCAGGGTGGAGAGACCCAGTACTTC.

The chain joins TRBV12-3 or TRBV12-4 to TRBJ1-4, with D possibly being TRBD1 (5 bases). This CDR3 has 15 amino acids. V dropped 3 bases and J dropped 8 bases, with 16 bases sitting between them. CDR3 in amino acids: CASSFQRGREEKLFF. The CDR3 DNA is TGTGCCAGCAGTTTTCAGAGGGGACGAGAAGAAAAACTGTTTTTT.

The gene calls are TRBV7-4 and TRBJ2-5; D is unclear. Per the germline V gene, CDR1 is SGHVT and CDR2 is SQSDAQ. Trimming removed 4 bases from V and 2 bases from J, with 11 bases in between. The CDR3 spans 14 residues. The CDR3 here is CASSYPRPQETQYF. DNA for the CDR3: TGTGCCAGCAGCTATCCCAGACCACAAGAGACCCAGTACTTC.